These T cell receptor beta chains were read from a single sample in a study of blood T cells in healthy people across ages. Each CDR3 protein gets one entry after TCRdb re-called the 5' RACE reads with MiXCR. The sample holds 600,000 to 800,000 distinct CDR3 sequences, 40% to 65% seen once. The material sequenced was blood. All receptors come from a woman of 80 years or more in good health. CDR3s include the opening cysteine and the closing phenylalanine or tryptophan. D genes are given only for firm matches. Not every row has a clone size; where given, it reads once, few, many or a size class.

V,D,J,size,DNA,CDR3
TRBV3-1,.,TRBJ1-1,.,TGTGCCAGCAGCCCCGGACGGGGGGGGGATGAAGCTTTCTTT,CASSPGRGGDEAFF
TRBV20-1,TRBD1,TRBJ1-5,.,TGCAGTGCCGGGGTACAGGGGGCTCAGCCCCAGCATTTT,CSAGVQGAQPQHF
TRBV6-6,.,TRBJ2-2,.,TGTGCCAGCAGTTACTCGTCGGGGGTGCTTAACACCGGGGAGCTGTTTTTT,CASSYSSGVLNTGELFF
TRBV6-2/TRBV6-3,.,TRBJ1-6,.,TGTGCCAGCAGTCCAGGGTTGCCTAATTCACCCCTCCACTTT,CASSPGLPNSPLHF
TRBV12-3/TRBV12-4,.,TRBJ2-3,.,TGTGCCAGCAGTCGGACTGTTACCGCGGGAGATACGCAGTATTTT,CASSRTVTAGDTQYF
TRBV27,.,TRBJ1-4,.,TGTGCCAGCAGCCCAGGGCTCCCGAATGAAAAACTGTTTTTT,CASSPGLPNEKLFF
TRBV12-3/TRBV12-4,.,TRBJ2-5,.,TGTGCCAGCAGCCCTGATGGGGATAAGCAGTACTTC,CASSPDGDKQYF
TRBV25-1,TRBD1,TRBJ1-1,.,TGTGCCACTGGGACAGGGGGCTTGATGAACACTGAAGCTTTCTTT,CATGTGGLMNTEAFF
TRBV18,.,TRBJ1-3,.,TGTGCCAGCTCACCGCGAAAAGACCCCATATATTTT,CASSPRKDPIYF
TRBV11-2,TRBD2,TRBJ2-7,.,TGTGCCAGCAGCCCCTTCAGGGAGGGCTCCTACGAGCAGTACTTC,CASSPFREGSYEQYF
TRBV6-1,TRBD2,TRBJ2-7,many,TGTGCCAGCCAGGGACTAGCGGGAACCTACGAGCAGTACTTC,CASQGLAGTYEQYF
TRBV7-2,.,TRBJ2-3,.,TGTGCCAGCAGCGCGGGACTTAAAGATACGCAGTATTTT,CASSAGLKDTQYF
TRBV14,TRBD1,TRBJ1-4,.,TGTGCCAGCAGCCAAGTCGGGACAGCTAATGAAAAACTGTTTTTT,CASSQVGTANEKLFF
TRBV18,.,TRBJ2-5,.,TGTGCCAGCTCACCCCGGTACCAAGAGACCCAGTACTTC,CASSPRYQETQYF
TRBV14,.,TRBJ2-6,.,TGTGCCAGCAGCCAAGCCGTGAGCTCTGGGGCCAACGTCCTGACTTTC,CASSQAVSSGANVLTF
TRBV6-6,.,TRBJ2-5,.,TGTGCCAGCAGTTACCAGGCTCGGGAGACCCAGTACTTC,CASSYQARETQYF
TRBV6-5,.,TRBJ1-1,.,TGTGCCAGCAGTTACGAATCACCAGGGAACACGGAAGCTTTCTTT,CASSYESPGNTEAFF
TRBV6-6,.,TRBJ1-2,.,TGTGCCAGCAGTTACTCTGACGGGGTAGGCTACACCTTC,CASSYSDGVGYTF
TRBV27,TRBD1,TRBJ2-7,.,TGTGCCAGCAGCCTGACAGGGGCCTACAATGAGCAGTACTTC,CASSLTGAYNEQYF
TRBV7-9,.,TRBJ2-3,many,TGTGCCAGCAGCTCAAACATCGGGACAACCACAGATACGCAGTATTTT,CASSSNIGTTTDTQYF
TRBV7-9,.,TRBJ1-4,few,TGTGCCAGCAGCTCTGGGGGTGCAATACCGGCCTTTAATGAAAAACTGTTTTTT,CASSSGGAIPAFNEKLFF
TRBV6-5,.,TRBJ2-1,once,TGTGCCAGCAGCCCGCGTGGGAAGGGAGAGACCCTGTTCTTC,CASSPRGKGETLFF
TRBV28,.,TRBJ2-5,.,TGTGCCAGTAACACGGGTCCCCCTAAGGATGAGCAGTACTTC,CASNTGPPKDEQYF
TRBV7-2,TRBD2,TRBJ2-7,.,TGTGCCAGCACTAGGTTCGGGACTAGCGGCTACGAGCAGTACTTC,CASTRFGTSGYEQYF
TRBV29-1,.,TRBJ2-7,.,TGCAGCGTCTACAGGGCCTACGAGCAGTACTTC,CSVYRAYEQYF
TRBV4-2,.,TRBJ1-3,.,TGTGCCAGCAGTCCCCAGGAGTTTGACAGCTCTGGAAACACCATATATTTT,CASSPQEFDSSGNTIYF
TRBV4-2,.,TRBJ2-7,.,TGTGCCAGCAGCCAAGATCCTAAGGACGAGCAGTACTTC,CASSQDPKDEQYF
TRBV5-1,TRBD2,TRBJ2-5,.,TGCGCCAGCAGCTTGGGTGATACTAGCGATAACCAAGAGACCCAGTACTTC,CASSLGDTSDNQETQYF
TRBV27,.,TRBJ2-7,.,TGTGCCAGCAGTTACAGCCTCCGGTCCTACGAGCAGTACTTC,CASSYSLRSYEQYF
TRBV9,.,TRBJ1-5,few,TGTGCCAGCGGGGGCAATCAGCCCCAGCATTTT,CASGGNQPQHF
TRBV13,.,TRBJ1-1,.,TGTGCCAGCAGCCGTAGTGACCACAGGGTGAACACTGAAGCTTTCTTT,CASSRSDHRVNTEAFF
TRBV12-3/TRBV12-4,TRBD2,TRBJ2-1,many,TGTGCCAGCAGTTTCTCGGGGGGTTATGAGCAGTTCTTC,CASSFSGGYEQFF
TRBV27,TRBD2,TRBJ2-1,.,TGTGCCAGCAGCGGACTAGCGGGAGGGCCTTCGAGGATCAATGAGCAGTTCTTC,CASSGLAGGPSRINEQFF
TRBV6-6,.,TRBJ2-3,few,TGTGCCAGCAACCCAGGGAATATGTTAAGCACAGATACGCAGTATTTT,CASNPGNMLSTDTQYF
TRBV27,.,TRBJ1-4,.,TGTGCCAGCAGTTTATCGGGAACTAATGAAAAACTGTTTTTT,CASSLSGTNEKLFF
TRBV4-1,.,TRBJ2-7,.,TGCGCCAACAGCCAAGGACACAGTGAACGCTACGAGCAGTACTTC,CANSQGHSERYEQYF
TRBV13,.,TRBJ2-1,.,TGTGCCAGCAGCTCTCGGACGGGACCGTACGATGAGCAGTTCTTC,CASSSRTGPYDEQFF
TRBV4-1,TRBD2,TRBJ2-1,.,TGCGCCAGCAGCCAGACAAGCGGGATCCCCTACAATGAGCAGTTCTTC,CASSQTSGIPYNEQFF
TRBV6-2/TRBV6-3,.,TRBJ2-3,few,TGTGCCAGCAGAATGGGGCATGAGACAGATACGCAGTATTTT,CASRMGHETDTQYF
TRBV20-1,.,TRBJ2-1,.,TGCAGTGCTCTAACGACCAGAGGGACATCCAATGAGCAGTTCTTC,CSALTTRGTSNEQFF
TRBV7-3,.,TRBJ2-2,few,TGTGCCAGCAGCCGGACACAACCCGGGGAGCTGTTTTTT,CASSRTQPGELFF
TRBV7-2,.,TRBJ2-5,.,TGTGCCAGCAGTCTACGGGGACTGCAAGAGACCCAGTACTTC,CASSLRGLQETQYF
TRBV18,.,TRBJ2-3,once,TGTGCCAGCTTACCACCGGTCGTAGGGCAGGGGAAGACAGATACGCAGTATTTT,CASLPPVVGQGKTDTQYF
TRBV15,.,TRBJ1-4,.,TGTGCCACCAGCAGAGAGGGGACCGGCGCAACTAATGAAAAACTGTTTTTT,CATSREGTGATNEKLFF
TRBV4-1,.,TRBJ1-5,few,TGCGCCAGCAGCCAAGAAGATCTACTCAGATCCAATCAGCCCCAGCATTTT,CASSQEDLLRSNQPQHF
TRBV18,.,TRBJ2-5,.,TGTGCCAGCACTCCTGGGGGAGAGACCCAGTACTTC,CASTPGGETQYF
TRBV10-3,TRBD2,TRBJ2-7,once,TGTGCCATCAAGGGGACGGCGGCGGGAGGGTCCTACGAGCAGTACTTC,CAIKGTAAGGSYEQYF
TRBV6-5,TRBD1,TRBJ2-5,few,TGTGCCAGCAGTTACTGGGACAGAGAACAAGAGACCCAGTACTTC,CASSYWDREQETQYF
TRBV28,TRBD1,TRBJ2-3,few,TGTGCCAGCAGTTTTGGGCAGGGGGCCACAGATACGCAGTATTTT,CASSFGQGATDTQYF